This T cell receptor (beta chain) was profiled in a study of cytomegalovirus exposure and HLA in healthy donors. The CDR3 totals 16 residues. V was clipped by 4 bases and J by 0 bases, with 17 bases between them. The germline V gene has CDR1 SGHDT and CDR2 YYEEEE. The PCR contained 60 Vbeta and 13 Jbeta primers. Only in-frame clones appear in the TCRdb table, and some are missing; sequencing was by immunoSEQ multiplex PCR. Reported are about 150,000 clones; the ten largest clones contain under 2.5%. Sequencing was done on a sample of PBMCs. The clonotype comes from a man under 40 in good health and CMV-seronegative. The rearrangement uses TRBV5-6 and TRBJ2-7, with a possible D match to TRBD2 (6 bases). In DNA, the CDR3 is TGTGCCAGCAGCCTCCGAGGGTACGGGAGCTCCTACGAGCAGTACTTC. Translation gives CASSLRGYGSSYEQYF.